The clone carrying this T cell receptor (beta chain) was picked up a small number of times. Its antigen is currently unknown. These data originate in a study of T cell repertoires and HLA-DP antigens. Looking at the study overall: Donors were two male and one female, aged 18-to-29 to 60-to-69. Findings and limits, study-wide: Sorted CD137+ clonality was roughly 0.4 for both alloantigens, versus approximately 0.04 pre-culture.

Only in-frame clones appear in the TCRdb table, and some are missing; sequencing was by immunoSEQ multiplex PCR. The table lists about 89,000 clones, 86% of them singletons. Looked up from germline, CDR1 is SGHVS and CDR2 is FQNEAQ. The CDR3 runs 12 residues. The V end was cut by 5 bases, the J end by 7 bases, with 9 bases between. Sequencing was performed on CD4+ T cells from PBMCs. The J gene is TRBJ2-1, the V gene TRBV7-8; D is uncertain. This clonotype was sampled from a man in his fifties in good health and CMV-seronegative. This CDR3 is CASSQRRNEQFF. CDR3 bases: TGTGCCAGCAGCCAAAGGAGAAATGAGCAGTTCTTC.